The 30 T cell receptor beta chains below were found in one sample sequenced in a study of shared clonotypes between healthy human individuals. The repertoire was sequenced with immunoSEQ multiplex PCR; TCRdb's copy has only in-frame clones and lacks some. The data contain approximately 1.1 million clones, approximately 80% of them seen just once; the ten biggest clones take up approximately 0.56%. Sequencing was done on a sample of memory CD4+ T cells from PBMCs. Stated subset: CD45RA-negative fraction. These receptor sequences come from a man younger than 35 in good health. Some clones in this sample may be carry-over from other donors' samples.

With respect to this clone: Distinct nucleotide sequences in the sample also encode this CDR3. V usage is TRBV2 and J usage is TRBJ1-1; D not resolved. Between the trimmed V and J ends, which lost 0 bases and 2 bases, there was a span of 4 bases. The CDR3 covers 13 residues. The germline gives CDR1 SNHLY, CDR2 FYNNEI. CDR3 DNA sequence: TGTGCCAGCAGTGAAGCTGTAAACACTGAAGCTTTCTTT. It yields the protein CASSEAVNTEAFF.

The chain joins TRBV6-1 to TRBJ2-1; a possible D gene is TRBD1 (6 bases). The V end lost 7 bases, the J end lost 13 bases, and 14 bases lay between the germline ends. Germline lookup yields CDR1 MNHNS and CDR2 SASEGT. The CDR3 extends over 11 amino acids. CDR3 protein: CASTYGQSQFF. CDR3 nucleotides: TGTGCCAGCACTTACGGACAGAGCCAGTTCTTC.

This clone was picked up one time. V usage is TRBV11-2 and J usage is TRBJ2-1; tentatively, D is TRBD2 (6 bases). Germline V CDR1 and CDR2: SGHAT, FQNNGV. The CDR3 runs 16 residues. V shed 5 bases and J shed 7 bases, with 21 bases lying between them. The CDR3 DNA is TGTGCCAGCAGCCGCGGACTTGCGGGAAAGGGGAATGAGCAGTTCTTC. This translates into CASSRGLAGKGNEQFF.

This clone was observed once. This chain joins TRBV7-2 and TRBJ2-2; TRBD2 is a possible D gene (5 bases). This CDR3 is built from 16 residues. Germline CDR1 reads SGHTA; CDR2 reads FQGNSA. With 0 bases removed from V and 3 bases from J, the gap between germline ends came to 11 bases. CDR3 sequence reads: CASSLALGGYTGELFF. CDR3 DNA: TGTGCCAGCAGCTTAGCGTTAGGAGGATACACCGGGGAGCTGTTTTTT.

The chain links TRBV7-2 to TRBJ2-7, with TRBD2 as a possible D gene (5 bases). The CDR3 extends over 14 amino acids. V gave up 1 base and J gave up 10 bases, with 17 bases separating them. Germline CDR1 and CDR2: SGHTA and FQGNSA. CDR3: CASSLGWAAGGQYF. The CDR3 nucleotides read TGTGCCAGCAGCTTAGGGTGGGCGGCGGGCGGACAGTACTTC.

This chain links TRBV27 with TRBJ1-4; D remains unclear. There are 12 residues in the CDR3. The germline V gene encodes CDR1 MNHEY and CDR2 SMNVEV (reference sequence). With 6 bases removed from V and 8 bases from J, the gap between germline ends came to 10 bases. The CDR3 protein is CASSPPGEKLFF. The CDR3 nucleotides are TGTGCCAGCAGCCCCCCTGGGGAAAAACTGTTTTTT.

The chain employs TRBV7-3 and TRBJ2-3; no clear D gene. Deletions cut 5 bases from V and 1 base from J, with 13 bases between. The CDR3 runs to 15 residues. Germline V gives CDR1 SGHTA, CDR2 FQGTGA. The CDR3: CASSPNGQGTDTQYF. The CDR3 bases are TGTGCCAGCAGCCCCAACGGCCAGGGCACAGATACGCAGTATTTT.

As to this clone: The identical CDR3 is also encoded by other nucleotide sequences in the sample. The chain couples TRBV9 to TRBJ2-5; no firm D call. Germline loops: CDR1 SGDLS, CDR2 YYNGEE. The CDR3 totals 12 residues. V lost 4 bases to trimming and J lost 3 bases, with 7 bases between them. For the CDR3, the DNA is TGTGCCAGCAGCCCCCACGAAGAGACCCAGTACTTC. Encoded protein: CASSPHEETQYF.

This clone appeared once. This rearrangement joins TRBV5-1 to TRBJ2-3, with 7 bases matching TRBD2. The V gene end was trimmed by 0 bases and the J gene end by 2 bases; junction bases not matched to a gene: 6. The CDR3 length is 16 residues. Per the germline V gene, CDR1 is SGHRS and CDR2 is YFSETQ. Here the CDR3 DNA reads TGCGCCAGCAGCTTGGTGGCGGGACTAATCACAGATACGCAGTATTTT. Its translation: CASSLVAGLITDTQYF.

The genes are TRBV7-3 and TRBJ2-5, with a weak D call TRBD1 (5 bases). The CDR3 is 14 residues long. V was trimmed by 5 bases and J by 4 bases, leaving 14 bases between them. The V gene's germline CDR1 is SGHTA and CDR2 FQGTGA. The CDR3 protein is CASSLQGRLETQYF. CDR3 bases: TGTGCCAGCAGCCTTCAGGGTAGACTAGAGACCCAGTACTTC.

Of note for this clone: The sample holds other DNA sequences that translate to the same CDR3. The rearrangement uses TRBV7-9 and TRBJ2-2; D may be TRBD2 (5 bases). Per the germline V gene, CDR1 is SEHNR and CDR2 is FQNEAQ (reference sequence). V shed 1 base and J shed 0 bases, with 9 bases lying between them. The CDR3 spans 16 residues. The CDR3 sequence: CASSLGGSANTGELFF. As DNA, the CDR3 is TGTGCCAGCAGCTTAGGCGGGTCAGCGAACACCGGGGAGCTGTTTTTT.

The chain employs TRBV2 and TRBJ2-7; D might be TRBD1 or TRBD2, each matching 5 bases. CDR3 length: 11 residues. Germline V lookup: CDR1 SNHLY, CDR2 FYNNEI. V was cut by 4 bases and J by 12 bases, with 13 bases left in between. CDR3: CASSVSGLGYF. Written as DNA, the CDR3 is TGTGCCAGCAGTGTATCGGGGCTGGGGTACTTC.

The V gene is TRBV5-1, the J gene TRBJ2-2; weak D call: TRBD1 (6 bases). There are 16 residues in the CDR3. Per the germline V gene, CDR1 is SGHRS and CDR2 is YFSETQ. Trimming cost V 0 bases and J 5 bases, with 14 bases left between them. As DNA, the CDR3 is TGCGCCAGCAGCTTGGAGGCAGGGGCGATGACCGGGGAGCTGTTTTTT. It translates to CASSLEAGAMTGELFF.

The V call is TRBV5-1, the J call TRBJ2-6, with a possible D match to TRBD2 (5 bases). The V gene lost 0 bases and the J gene lost 4 bases, with 11 bases spanning the gap. Germline lookup yields CDR1 SGHRS and CDR2 YFSETQ. This CDR3 is 16 amino acids long. The CDR3 region has the DNA TGCGCCAGCAGCTTGGTGTCGGGGAGAGGGGCCAACGTCCTGACTTTC. Its translation: CASSLVSGRGANVLTF. The variable domain in full, with the rest retrieved from reference TRBV5-1 and TRBJ2-6, is KAGVTQTPRYLIKTRGQQVTLSCSPISGHRSVSWYQQTPGQGLQFLFEYFSETQRNKGNFPGRFSGRQFSNSRSEMNVSTLELGDSALYLCASSLVSGRGANVLTFGAGSRLTVL.

The rearrangement links TRBV11-3 to TRBJ2-7; 7 positions match TRBD1. From germline, CDR1 is SGHNT and CDR2 YENEEA. Trimming cost V 3 bases and J 0 bases; bases outside gene matches: 5. The CDR3 length is 15 residues. CDR3 sequence: CASSLRQGDSYEQYF. Here the CDR3 DNA reads TGTGCCAGCAGCTTGCGACAGGGAGACTCCTACGAGCAGTACTTC.

This clone was observed at least ten times. J is TRBJ1-1 and V is TRBV5-4; D gene ambiguous. CDR3 length equals 13 residues. CDR1 and CDR2 (germline): SGHNT, YYREEE (reference sequence). V lost 3 bases to trimming and J lost 3 bases, with 9 bases between them. The CDR3: CASSSSLYTEAFF. The CDR3 nucleotides read TGTGCCAGCAGCTCTTCCCTGTACACTGAAGCTTTCTTT.

The gene calls are TRBV9 and TRBJ2-1, with D perhaps matching TRBD2 (6 bases). Germline V CDR1 and CDR2: SGDLS, YYNGEE. V was cut by 5 bases and J by 3 bases, with 12 bases left in between. This CDR3 spans 14 amino acids. The CDR3 loop reads CASSRDSGYNEQFF. The CDR3 DNA reads as TGTGCCAGCAGTCGGGACTCCGGCTACAATGAGCAGTTCTTC. The full variable domain, rest sourced from reference TRBV9 and TRBJ2-1, is DSGVTQTPKHLITATGQRVTLRCSPRSGDLSVYWYQQSLDQGLQFLIQYYNGEERAKGNILERFSAQQFPDLHSELNLSSLELGDSALYFCASSRDSGYNEQFFGPGTRLTVL.

The chain joins TRBV9 to TRBJ2-2, with 14 positions matching TRBD2. V shed 2 bases and J 6 bases; nucleotides not matched to a gene: 15. CDR1 is SGDLS, CDR2 YYNGEE, per germline. This CDR3 comprises 20 residues. The CDR3 nucleotides read TGTGCCAGCAGCGTGGACCTTAAGACTAGCGGGAGGGGAAGCGCCGGGGAGCTGTTTTTT. It yields the protein CASSVDLKTSGRGSAGELFF.

The chain carries TRBV7-9 and TRBJ2-1; TRBD1 aligns across 7 bases. The CDR3 length is 16 residues. With 5 bases clipped from V and 2 bases from J, the junction kept 9 bases outside the gene matches. Germline V gene lookup returns CDR1 SEHNR and CDR2 FQNEAQ (reference sequence). CDR3 loop: CASSTTSRGPYNEQFF. The CDR3 DNA is TGTGCCAGCAGCACGACAAGTAGGGGGCCCTACAATGAGCAGTTCTTC.

In its sample, this clone was seen once. The gene calls are TRBV20-1 and TRBJ2-1, with D uncertain. CDR1 DFQATT and CDR2 SNEGSKA come from the germline V gene (reference sequence). V was cut by 8 bases and J by 6 bases, with 8 bases left in between. The CDR3 runs 10 residues. Here the CDR3 reads CSSLGNEQFF. For the CDR3, the DNA is TGCAGTTCCCTAGGCAATGAGCAGTTCTTC.

The chain combines TRBV30 with TRBJ1-5; D unclear. There are 13 residues in the CDR3. Germline-derived CDR1 and CDR2 are GTSNPN and SVGIG (reference sequence). V was clipped by 1 base and J by 0 bases, with 4 bases between them. CDR3 in amino acids: CAWSGPSNQPQHF. The CDR3 nucleotides read TGTGCCTGGAGTGGCCCTAGCAATCAGCCCCAGCATTTT.

V and J are TRBV19 and TRBJ2-2; 9 bases align to TRBD1. The CDR3 length is 16 residues. Per germline, CDR1 LNHDA and CDR2 SQIVND (reference sequence). The V gene end was trimmed by 3 bases and the J gene end by 6 bases; junction bases not matched to a gene: 8. This chain's CDR3 is CASSIGGQGSPGELFF. CDR3 nucleotide sequence: TGTGCCAGTAGTATCGGGGGACAGGGTTCCCCCGGGGAGCTGTTTTTT.

This clone was seen only a few times. The chain employs TRBV20-1 and TRBJ2-1; D is unclear. From germline, CDR1 is DFQATT and CDR2 SNEGSKA (reference sequence). There are 11 residues in the CDR3. The CDR3 DNA sequence: TGCAGCACTACCTCAGTCGATGAGCAGTTCTTC. It is translated as CSTTSVDEQFF.

This clone has just a few counts. The gene calls are TRBV9 and TRBJ1-4; 7 bases match TRBD1. There are 15 residues in the CDR3. Germline lookup yields CDR1 SGDLS and CDR2 YYNGEE. After removal of 0 bases from V and 3 bases from J, the junction contained 2 bases not matched to a gene. CDR3 protein: CASSVAGTANEKLFF. CDR3 DNA: TGTGCCAGCAGCGTAGCCGGGACAGCTAATGAAAAACTGTTTTTT.

The CDR3 coding sequence is TGTGCCAGCAGTAGCGGGAGGGCCTATGAGCAGTTCTTC. Its protein is CASSSGRAYEQFF. This sequence joins TRBV7-9 and TRBJ2-1; 11 positions match TRBD2. This CDR3 is built from 13 residues. In germline, CDR1 is SEHNR, CDR2 FQNEAQ (reference sequence). Germline trimming cut 6 bases from V and 8 bases from J; bases unmatched to any gene: 3.

The rearrangement joins TRBV11-2 to TRBJ2-3; TRBD2 matches 7 bases. Germline V gene data show CDR1 as SGHAT and CDR2 as FQNNGV. The CDR3 consists of 16 residues. Trimming took 5 bases from V and 3 from J; bases not matched to a gene: 11. As DNA, the CDR3 is TGTGCCAGCAGCCCCACGGCGGGAGTAGTGACAGATACGCAGTATTTT. It encodes CASSPTAGVVTDTQYF.

The V and J genes are TRBV5-4 and TRBJ2-5; D might be TRBD1 (6 bases). The CDR3 totals 13 residues. V lost 4 bases and J lost 2, with 9 bases in between. The germline CDR1 and CDR2 sequences are SGHNT and YYREEE (reference sequence). This CDR3 reads CASSRGQQETQYF. CDR3 DNA sequence: TGTGCCAGCAGCAGAGGACAGCAAGAGACCCAGTACTTC.

The rearrangement uses TRBV27 and TRBJ1-1; D is undetermined. Trimming cost V 2 bases and J 11 bases, with 15 bases left between them. Germline V gives CDR1 MNHEY, CDR2 SMNVEV (reference sequence). This CDR3 region has 13 residues. The CDR3 here is CASSLKAREKAFF. CDR3 DNA: TGTGCCAGCAGTTTAAAGGCTCGAGAGAAGGCTTTCTTT.

J is TRBJ2-7 and V is TRBV28; D is perhaps TRBD1 (6 bases). The germline V gene has CDR1 MDHEN and CDR2 SYDVKM. V was clipped by 7 bases and J by 7 bases, with 23 bases between them. This CDR3 region has 15 residues. CDR3 DNA sequence: TGTGCCAGCACCCTGGACAGTTTTCCCTCGCGTGAGCAGTACTTC. Protein: CASTLDSFPSREQYF.

CDR3 protein: CASSELSGTGFGDRTDTQYF. CDR3 DNA: TGTGCCAGCAGTGAATTGTCAGGGACAGGGTTCGGAGATAGGACAGATACGCAGTATTTT. The V gene is TRBV6-1, the J gene TRBJ2-3; 9 nucleotides align to TRBD1. CDR1 is MNHNS, CDR2 SASEGT, per germline. Trimming removed 2 bases from V and 3 bases from J; junction bases left unmatched: 18. The CDR3 has 20 residues.